The 14 T cell receptor beta chains below all came from one sample that was sequenced in a study of blood T cell repertoires in COVID-19 (dated by TCRdb to about 2020). The receptor library was made with the immunoSEQ multiplex PCR assay. Imported from immuneACCESS, the table was reduced by TCRdb to in-frame sequences with V and J called. These copies leave out some clones; in studies compared against another copy, an unresolved V gene accounts for under half, and the cause of the remainder is not known. Counted in this sample were some 350,000 clones; about 90% of them appeared once. 2.5% to 3.5% of the sample comes from the top ten. The sequenced material came from PBMCs or T cells enriched from blood (not recorded which). These receptors originate from a woman aged 25 to 39 who had recovered from COVID-19.

The V call is TRBV27, the J call TRBJ1-2; D is unresolved. The V and J ends lost 2 bases and 8 bases respectively, with 15 bases between them. This CDR3 comprises 14 residues. Germline lookup yields CDR1 MNHEY and CDR2 SMNVEV (reference sequence). In DNA form, the CDR3 reads TGTGCCAGCAGTTTAACAGAGGAAAGGAGGGGCTACACCTTC. The encoded protein is CASSLTEERRGYTF.

The chain employs TRBV5-1 and TRBJ1-1; unclear D gene. V lost 4 bases and J 1 base, leaving 8 bases between the germline ends. The CDR3 spans 13 residues. Germline V gene data show CDR1 as SGHRS and CDR2 as YFSETQ. CDR3 nucleotides: TGCGCCAGCAGCGCGGGGAGGAACACTGAAGCTTTCTTT. Translated: CASSAGRNTEAFF.

V and J are TRBV7-9 and TRBJ2-7; a weak D match, TRBD2 (6 bases). CDR1 is SEHNR and CDR2 is FQNEAQ in the germline V gene (reference sequence). Deletions cut 2 bases from V and 2 bases from J, with 13 bases between. This CDR3 contains 15 residues. The CDR3: CASSLFSGYTYEQYF. The CDR3 DNA sequence: TGTGCCAGCAGCTTATTTAGCGGTTATACCTACGAGCAGTACTTC. The full variable domain, in which reference TRBV7-9 and TRBJ2-7 provide the parts outside the CDR3, is DTGVSQNPRHKITKRGQNVTFRCDPISEHNRLYWYRQTLGQGPEFLTYFQNEAQLEKSRLLSDRFSAERPKGSFSTLEIQRTEQGDSAMYLCASSLFSGYTYEQYFGPGTRLTVT.

The chain combines TRBV10-1 with TRBJ1-5; 9 bases are a match to TRBD1. The V gene end was trimmed by 8 bases and the J gene end by 4 bases; junction bases not matched to a gene: 9. Per the germline V gene, CDR1 is WNHNN and CDR2 is SYGVQD (reference sequence). The CDR3 runs 15 residues. CDR3 sequence (DNA): TGCGCCAGCGGGGACAGGGCTATGAGAAATCAGCCCCAGCATTTT. Translation gives CASGDRAMRNQPQHF.

The CDR3 spells CASSLGLASNTGELFF. CDR3 coding DNA: TGTGCCAGCAGCTTGGGACTAGCATCAAACACCGGGGAGCTGTTTTTT. V and J are TRBV5-4 and TRBJ2-2; the match to TRBD2 covers 7 bases. The ends lost 0 bases at V and 2 bases at J; junction bases unmatched: 4. Germline assignment: CDR1 SGHNT and CDR2 YYREEE (reference sequence). There are 16 residues in the CDR3.

This clone was counted only a few times. The genes are TRBV12-3 or TRBV12-4 and TRBJ1-2; tentatively, D is TRBD1 (5 bases). The length of the CDR3 is 13 residues. V was shortened by 6 bases and J by 3 bases, with 11 bases between the two germline ends. The chain's CDR3 is CASSLRGHYGYTF. The CDR3, as DNA: TGTGCCAGCAGCCTTAGGGGTCACTATGGCTACACCTTC.

The table lists this clone with a few counts. The rearrangement uses TRBV18 and TRBJ1-1; D is perhaps TRBD1 (5 bases). CDR3 length equals 13 residues. Germline CDR1 reads KGHSH; CDR2 reads LQKENI. With 7 bases removed from V and 1 base from J, the gap between germline ends came to 10 bases. CDR3 sequence reads: CASCMQGNTEAFF. As DNA, the CDR3 is TGTGCCAGCTGCATGCAGGGGAACACTGAAGCTTTCTTT.

This clone turned up a few times. The gene calls are TRBV10-3 and TRBJ2-1; 10 nucleotides align to TRBD1. V lost 6 bases to trimming and J lost 9 bases; unmatched junction nucleotides: 11. Germline V gene lookup returns CDR1 ENHRY and CDR2 SYGVKD. There are 15 residues in the CDR3. The CDR3 here is CAISSQDRGATEQFF. In DNA form, the CDR3 reads TGTGCCATCAGCTCCCAGGACAGGGGGGCTACTGAGCAGTTCTTC.

The chain links TRBV2 to TRBJ2-1; possible D gene TRBD2, 5 bases. Trimming removed 6 bases at V and 0 bases at J, with 12 bases between. Germline-derived CDR1 and CDR2 are SNHLY and FYNNEI. The CDR3 length is 15 residues. CDR3 in DNA: TGTGCCAGCAGGTTAGCGTTTCACTCCTACAATGAGCAGTTCTTC. This sequence encodes CASRLAFHSYNEQFF.

The chain recombines TRBV19 with TRBJ1-1; 10 bases align to TRBD1. Per the germline V gene, CDR1 is LNHDA and CDR2 is SQIVND (reference sequence). CDR3 length: 16 residues. The junction had 6 bases not matched to a gene; V was cut back by 4 bases and J by 1 base. CDR3 amino acids: CASSTRDRGWNTEAFF. In DNA form, the CDR3 reads TGTGCCAGTAGTACCAGGGACAGGGGCTGGAACACTGAAGCTTTCTTT.

The chain is built from TRBV6-5 and TRBJ2-7; no clear D. This CDR3 is built from 13 residues. Per the germline V gene, CDR1 is MNHEY and CDR2 is SVGAGI. V lost 4 bases, J lost 3 bases, and 10 bases lay in between. The CDR3 is CASSLDTDYEQYF. The CDR3 DNA reads TGTGCCAGCAGTTTAGACACTGACTACGAGCAGTACTTC.

The chain is built from TRBV27 and TRBJ1-2; maybe TRBD1 (6 bases). The CDR3 covers 16 residues. Germline V gene sequence: CDR1 MNHEY, CDR2 SMNVEV (reference sequence). V was clipped by 5 bases and J by 7 bases, with 23 bases between them. The CDR3 sequence: CASSPTTGRGLSGYTF. CDR3 nucleotides: TGTGCCAGCAGTCCCACGACAGGCCGAGGGTTATCTGGCTACACCTTC.

In this sample, this clone turned up many times. The chain combines TRBV3-1 (or the pseudogene TRBV3-2) with TRBJ2-1; maybe TRBD2 (7 bases). This CDR3 is 16 amino acids long. Deletions cut 4 bases from V and 6 bases from J, with 19 bases between. CDR1 and CDR2 (germline): LGHDT, YNNKEL (reference sequence). This CDR3 is CASSPMWGGIGNEQFF. The CDR3 nucleotides are TGTGCCAGCAGCCCTATGTGGGGGGGCATCGGCAATGAGCAGTTCTTC.

This clone appeared once. The chain is built from TRBV19 and TRBJ1-5, with a tentative D call TRBD1 (5 bases). This CDR3 is 16 amino acids long. Trimming left V 1 base short and J 0 bases short, with 10 bases between. Looked up from germline, CDR1 is LNHDA and CDR2 is SQIVND (reference sequence). The CDR3 reads CASSIGRTPSNQPQHF. DNA for the CDR3: TGTGCCAGTAGTATAGGCAGGACACCTAGCAATCAGCCCCAGCATTTT.